This record concerns one TCR beta chain sequence. Its recognized antigen is unknown. A much larger clone differs from this one at a single base, so this may be a read error. This sample is drawn from a study of metastatic and nonmetastatic thyroid tumors (dated by TCRdb to the early 2020s). Some background on the complete study: For patients with malignant and with benign thyroid disease, the researchers compared repertoires between peripheral blood samples and tumor or nodule tissue samples. General study outcomes and caveats: TCR beta diversity was reported as significantly higher in malignant tumors than in benign nodules, in both blood and tumor samples.

No treatment had been received by any patient before thyroid surgery. Patient clinical samples collected from about 2011 to 2018 were retrospectively analysed using T-cell receptor beta sequencing. The library relied on PCR. This sample was sequenced with an Illumina HiSeq 4000. High-throughput sequencing was used to profile the CDR3 region of the TCR beta-chain in every patient. Concerning the study's data processing: Drawing on CDR3 differences between clinicopathological groups, the researchers built a classifier meant to tell apart patients with distant-metastatic papillary thyroid cancer. To measure repertoire diversity the researchers used the Shannon index, while the Morisita-Horn index served to gauge how similar the tumor and blood repertoires were. The public sequencing data were trimmed at Q25 with fastp and processed into clonotypes with MiXCR by TCRdb, which kept only in-frame beta chains. The authors' filters were not applied to this entry. The sample table holds about 40,000 clones, of which around 17% were seen once. The ten largest clones add up to 3.8% of the sample.

The germline V and J ends show losses of 4 bases and 5 bases respectively, and no gene match explains 15 bases of the junction. CDR1 and CDR2 are drawn from the germline V gene: SGHDT, YYEEEE. There are 18 amino acids in the CDR3, from cysteine to phenylalanine inclusive. Only the CDR3 DNA is retained, 54 bases long and in frame from the first base. Input material: blood. The TCR originated in a female donor with papillary thyroid cancer or a benign thyroid nodule (not recorded which). Some clones in this sample may be carry-over from other donors' samples. In this chain, TRBV5-6 is recombined with TRBJ2-5, and TRBD2 aligns with 12 junction nucleotides. For the CDR3, the sequence is CASSEGLAGRWSEETQYF. DNA sequence: TGTGCCAGCAGCGAAGGACTAGCGGGGAGGTGGTCGGAGGAGACCCAGTACTTC.